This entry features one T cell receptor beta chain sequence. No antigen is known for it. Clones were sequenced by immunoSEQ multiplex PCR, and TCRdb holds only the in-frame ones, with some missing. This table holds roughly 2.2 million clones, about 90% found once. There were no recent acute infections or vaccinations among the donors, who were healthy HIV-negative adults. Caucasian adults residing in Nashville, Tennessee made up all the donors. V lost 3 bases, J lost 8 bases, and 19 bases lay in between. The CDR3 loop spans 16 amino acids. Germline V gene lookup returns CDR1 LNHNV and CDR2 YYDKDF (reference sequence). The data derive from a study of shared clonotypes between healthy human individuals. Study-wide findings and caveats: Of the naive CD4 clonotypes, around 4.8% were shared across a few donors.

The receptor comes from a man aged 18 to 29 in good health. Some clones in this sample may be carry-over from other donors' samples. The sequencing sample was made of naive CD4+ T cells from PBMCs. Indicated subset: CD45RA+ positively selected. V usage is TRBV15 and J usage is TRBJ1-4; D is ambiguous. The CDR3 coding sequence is TGTGCCACCAGCAGTCAGCTCCCGTCGTCGCGGGAAAAACTGTTTTTT. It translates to CATSSQLPSSREKLFF.